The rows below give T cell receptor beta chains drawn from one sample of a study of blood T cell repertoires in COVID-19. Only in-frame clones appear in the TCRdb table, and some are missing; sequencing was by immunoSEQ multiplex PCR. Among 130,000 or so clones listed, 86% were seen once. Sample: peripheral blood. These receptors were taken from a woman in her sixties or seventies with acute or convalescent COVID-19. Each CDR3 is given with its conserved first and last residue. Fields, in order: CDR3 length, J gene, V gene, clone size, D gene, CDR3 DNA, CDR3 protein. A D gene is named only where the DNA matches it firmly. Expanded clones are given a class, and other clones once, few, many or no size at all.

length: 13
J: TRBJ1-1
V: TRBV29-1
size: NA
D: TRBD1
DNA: TGCAGCGTTGCGGGACAGGGAAGGACTGAAGCTTTCTTT
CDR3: CSVAGQGRTEAFF

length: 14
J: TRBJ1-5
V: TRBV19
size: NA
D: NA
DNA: TGTGCCAGTAGTATAGCAGGGAGCAATCAGCCCCAGCATTTT
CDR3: CASSIAGSNQPQHF

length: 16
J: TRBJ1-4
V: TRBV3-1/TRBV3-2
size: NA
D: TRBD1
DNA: TGTGCCAGCAGCCAAGAAAAGACAGGGGGGGATGAAAAACTGTTTTTT
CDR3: CASSQEKTGGDEKLFF

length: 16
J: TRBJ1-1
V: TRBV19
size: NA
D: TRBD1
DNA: TGTGCCAGTAGTATTTTCACCGACAGGGGGAACACTGAAGCTTTCTTT
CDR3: CASSIFTDRGNTEAFF

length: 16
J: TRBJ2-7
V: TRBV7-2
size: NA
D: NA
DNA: TGTGCCAGCAGCTTAGATGGCAGGGGGGCGTCGTTCAAGCAGTACTTC
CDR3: CASSLDGRGASFKQYF

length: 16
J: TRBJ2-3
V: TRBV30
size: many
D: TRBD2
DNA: TGTGCCTGGAGTTTCTTAACTAGCGGGGGGGCCGATACGCAGTATTTT
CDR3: CAWSFLTSGGADTQYF

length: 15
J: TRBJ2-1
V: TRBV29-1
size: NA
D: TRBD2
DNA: TGCAGCGTGGGGACTAGCGGGGGGACCTACAATGAGCAGTTCTTC
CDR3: CSVGTSGGTYNEQFF

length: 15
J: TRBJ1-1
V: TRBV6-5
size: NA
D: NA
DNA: TGTGCCAGCAGTTATTCATGGACTGGTGACACTGAAGCTTTCTTT
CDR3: CASSYSWTGDTEAFF

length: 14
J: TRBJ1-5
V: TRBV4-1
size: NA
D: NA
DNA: TGCGCCAGCAGCCAAGATCCAGATGGCCAGCCCCAGCATTTT
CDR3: CASSQDPDGQPQHF

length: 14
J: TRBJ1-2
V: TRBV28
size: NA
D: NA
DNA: TGTGCCAGCAGTTTATTCTCGGGAGGGGATGGCTACACCTTC
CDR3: CASSLFSGGDGYTF

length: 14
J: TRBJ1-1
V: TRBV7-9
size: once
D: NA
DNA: TGTGCCAGCAGCTTACTACAGGTGAACACTGAAGCTTTCTTT
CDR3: CASSLLQVNTEAFF

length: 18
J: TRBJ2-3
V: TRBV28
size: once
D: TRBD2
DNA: TGTGCCAGCAATCTTCGGATGGGGAGCGGGGCTAGCACAGATACGCAGTATTTT
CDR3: CASNLRMGSGASTDTQYF

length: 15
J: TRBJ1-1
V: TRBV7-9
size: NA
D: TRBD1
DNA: TGTGCCAGCAGCCCCCGGGACAGGGGAAACACTGAAGCTTTCTTT
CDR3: CASSPRDRGNTEAFF

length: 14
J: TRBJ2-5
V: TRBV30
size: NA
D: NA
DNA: TGTGCCTGGAGTCCAGGGGGCGGGGGAGAGACCCAGTACTTC
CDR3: CAWSPGGGGETQYF

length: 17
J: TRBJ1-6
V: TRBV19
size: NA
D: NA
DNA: TGTGCCAGTAGTATCTCCAGGATTATACTGAATAATTCACCCCTCCACTTT
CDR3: CASSISRIILNNSPLHF

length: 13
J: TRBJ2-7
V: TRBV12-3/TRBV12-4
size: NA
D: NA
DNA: TGTGCCAGCAGGCGAGACAGTGCTTACGAGCAGTACTTC
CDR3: CASRRDSAYEQYF

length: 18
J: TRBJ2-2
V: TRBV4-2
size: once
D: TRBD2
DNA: TGTGCCAGCAGCCAAGATTTGGGACTAGCAAGAAACACCGGGGAGCTGTTTTTT
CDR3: CASSQDLGLARNTGELFF

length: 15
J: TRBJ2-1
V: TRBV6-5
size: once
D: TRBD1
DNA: TGTGCCAGCAGAAGAATTACCGGGACAGATAATGAGCAGTTCTTC
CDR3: CASRRITGTDNEQFF

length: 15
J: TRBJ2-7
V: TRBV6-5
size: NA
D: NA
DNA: TGTGCCAGCAGTTACTCTCTCGCGGCAGGGTACGAGCAGTACTTC
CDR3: CASSYSLAAGYEQYF

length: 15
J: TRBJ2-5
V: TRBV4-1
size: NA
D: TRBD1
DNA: TGCGCCAGCAGCCAAGCAGGGACAGGGAAGTGGGCCCAGTACTTC
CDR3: CASSQAGTGKWAQYF

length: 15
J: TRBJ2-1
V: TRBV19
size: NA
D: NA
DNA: TGTGCCAGTAGTGACCGACGGAGCTCCTACAATGAGCAGTTCTTC
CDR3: CASSDRRSSYNEQFF

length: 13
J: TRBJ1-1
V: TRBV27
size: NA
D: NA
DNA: TGTGCCAGCAGTTTCTACCGGGACACTGAAGCTTTCTTT
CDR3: CASSFYRDTEAFF

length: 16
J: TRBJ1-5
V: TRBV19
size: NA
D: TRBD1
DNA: TGTGCCAGTCTTTCCCGGACCGGGACAGGGAATCAGCCCCAGCATTTT
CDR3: CASLSRTGTGNQPQHF

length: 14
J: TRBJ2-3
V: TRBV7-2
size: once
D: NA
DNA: TGTGCCAGCAGCGTCACGCGGGGAGTCGATACGCAGTATTTT
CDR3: CASSVTRGVDTQYF

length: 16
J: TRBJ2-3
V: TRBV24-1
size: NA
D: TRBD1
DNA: TGTGCCACCAGTGATTTTAACAGGGGAAGCACAGATACGCAGTATTTT
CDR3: CATSDFNRGSTDTQYF

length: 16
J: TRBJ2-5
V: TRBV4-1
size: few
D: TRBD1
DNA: TGCGCCAGCAGCCAAGACCCGGGACAGGGCGACGAGACCCAGTACTTC
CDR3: CASSQDPGQGDETQYF

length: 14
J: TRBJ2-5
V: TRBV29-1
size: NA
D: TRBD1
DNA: TGCAGCGTTGCGTCAGGGGGTTTACAAGAGACCCAGTACTTC
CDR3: CSVASGGLQETQYF

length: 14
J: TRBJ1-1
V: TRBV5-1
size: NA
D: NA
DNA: TGCGCCAGCGCCCAAGGTTTAGGGGGTACTGAAGCTTTCTTT
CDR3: CASAQGLGGTEAFF

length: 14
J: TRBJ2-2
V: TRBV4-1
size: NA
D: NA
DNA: TGCGCCAGCAGCCAAGGCCCTAGCGACGGGGAGCTGTTTTTT
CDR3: CASSQGPSDGELFF